This T cell receptor (beta chain) is drawn from a study of cytomegalovirus exposure and HLA in healthy donors. Study-wide points: With high specificity and sensitivity, the classifier reportedly diagnosed cytomegalovirus status. Immune exposure information available was restricted to CMV serostatus. In a later analysis, compared with equally common non-associated chains, HLA-associated beta chains were more expanded. It was confirmed in vitro that a few of the CMV-associated chains were specific for CMV antigens.

Comment on this clone: Its antigen is currently unknown.

Primers included in the PCR were 60 Vbeta and 13 Jbeta primers. Produced via immunoSEQ multiplex PCR; TCRdb's table is partial and in-frame only. The sample lists over 250,000 clones; 75% to 90% were seen once. Sequencing was performed on PBMCs. The clonotype comes from a man aged 35-49 years in good health and CMV-seropositive.

CDR3 loop: CASSLGGAGVLDTQYF. DNA of the CDR3: TGCGCCAGCAGCCTTGGGGGAGCGGGAGTACTAGATACGCAGTATTTT. This chain joins TRBV5-1 and TRBJ2-3; 8 nucleotides match TRBD2. Looked up from germline, CDR1 is SGHRS and CDR2 is YFSETQ. This CDR3 is 16 amino acids long. J gave up 5 bases and V 4 bases, and 12 bases lay outside the gene matches.